This entry is about one TCR beta chain. Antigen unknown. V was clipped by 1 base and J by 6 bases; unmatched bases: 15. The CDR3 contains 18 residues. Germline V gene lookup returns CDR1 SEHNR and CDR2 FQNEAQ (reference sequence). This sample is drawn from a study of shared clonotypes between healthy human individuals. On the study more broadly: Two women and a few men aged 18 to 49 made up the donors.

The assay was immunoSEQ multiplex PCR, and TCRdb's table has in-frame clones only and misses some. The repertoire has about 490,000 clones, 60% to 80% of them found once; the top ten carry 12%. Findings and caveats of the study: Clonotype sharing levels among donors were expected to vary with sequencing depth.

The source material was PBMCs. The V and J genes are TRBV7-9 and TRBJ2-4, with 7 bases that match TRBD2. The clonotype was recovered from a woman between 35 and 50 years old in good health. Some clones in this sample may be carry-over from other donors' samples. The CDR3 DNA follows: TGTGCCAGCAGCTTAGTTAGGCTAGCGGAGGTCCAGGGAAACATTCAGTACTTC. It codes for CASSLVRLAEVQGNIQYF.